A selection of T cell receptor beta chains follows, all from one sample in a study of blood T cell repertoires in COVID-19. The table came from immunoSEQ multiplex PCR; TCRdb's copy has only in-frame clones and leaves some out. This table holds around 130,000 clones, around 82% found once. Sequencing used peripheral blood. These receptor sequences come from a human donor in a cohort sampled during active COVID-19. Each CDR3 is given with its conserved first and last residue. The D gene is left open where the match is weak. A clone size is listed for some rows: how often the clone was seen (once, few, many), or a class if it is expanded.

TRBJ1-5 TRBV19 NA NA TGTGCCACCAGACAGGATTATAGCAATCAGCCCCAGCATTTT CATRQDYSNQPQHF
TRBJ1-3 TRBV28 NA TRBD1 TGTGCCAGCGCCAGGACAGGGGTTGGAAACACCATATATTTT CASARTGVGNTIYF
TRBJ2-7 TRBV7-2 NA NA TGTGCCAGCAGCTTAGCTAGCGTCTCCTACGAGCAGTACTTC CASSLASVSYEQYF
TRBJ2-5 TRBV5-1 NA TRBD2 TGCGCCAGCAGCTTGCAAGGAGCGGGGGGCGGAGAGACCCAGTACTTC CASSLQGAGGGETQYF
TRBJ1-5 TRBV6-7 NA TRBD1 TGTGCCAGCAGTTTTATACCGGGACAGGGGCATTTCAATCAGCCCCAGCATTTT CASSFIPGQGHFNQPQHF
TRBJ2-7 TRBV5-1 few TRBD1 TGCGCCAGCAGCTCCGGACAGGACGAGCAGTACTTC CASSSGQDEQYF
TRBJ1-1 TRBV7-9 NA NA TGTGCCAGCAGCTTAGGTGGCATGAACACTGAAGCTTTCTTT CASSLGGMNTEAFF
TRBJ2-5 TRBV18 NA NA TGTGCCAGCTCACCACCTCGGGGAGGAGAGACCCAGTACTTC CASSPPRGGETQYF
TRBJ1-4 TRBV5-1 NA NA TGCGCCAGCAGCCTGGGCACTGCGGGGATTGCAACTAATGAAAAACTGTTTTTT CASSLGTAGIATNEKLFF
TRBJ2-1 TRBV5-1 NA TRBD1 TGCGCCAGCAGAATGCGGGACAGGGCTAGTGAGCAGTTCTTC CASRMRDRASEQFF
TRBJ2-2 TRBV4-3 NA NA TGCGCCAGCAGCCAAGTTCCGGGGAACACCGGGGAGCTGTTTTTT CASSQVPGNTGELFF
TRBJ1-3 TRBV3-1/TRBV3-2 NA TRBD1 TGTGCCAGCAGACCTCTACAGGGGGCTGTTGGAAACACCATATATTTT CASRPLQGAVGNTIYF
TRBJ2-1 TRBV6-6 NA NA TGTGCCAGCAGTTACTCGTTAACAGGGTCCTACAATGAGCAGTTCTTC CASSYSLTGSYNEQFF
TRBJ1-2 TRBV6-5 once NA TGTGCCAGCAGTTTAGGGGGTACGAGTGGCTACACCTTC CASSLGGTSGYTF
TRBJ1-2 TRBV28 NA TRBD1 TGTGCCAGCAGTTTCCCTGCCGGGACAGGGGGCCCTGGCTACACCTTC CASSFPAGTGGPGYTF
TRBJ2-5 TRBV27 few NA TGTGCCAGCAGTTTATCTCTGTTGAACGGGGTAAAGTACTTC CASSLSLLNGVKYF
TRBJ2-3 TRBV19 once NA TGTGCCAGTAGTACACAGTCCACAGATACGCAGTATTTT CASSTQSTDTQYF
TRBJ1-1 TRBV11-2 once TRBD1 TGTGCCAGCACCCCCGGGTTCGGACAGGGGGGCCTGAACACTGAAGCTTTCTTT CASTPGFGQGGLNTEAFF
TRBJ2-1 TRBV18 NA NA TGTGCCAGCTCCTCACCGGGTGGTAACTACAATGAGCAGTTCTTC CASSSPGGNYNEQFF
TRBJ2-7 TRBV4-1 NA TRBD2 TGCGCCAGCAGCCAAGAGCGGGGGACCTACGAGCAGTACTTC CASSQERGTYEQYF
TRBJ1-5 TRBV7-8 NA NA TGTGCCAGCAGCTTATTCGTGGCACAGGGTGGAGTGGCCCAGCATTTT CASSLFVAQGGVAQHF
TRBJ1-1 TRBV27 few NA TGTGCCAGCAGTCCTAGGACATTCGGGAACACTGAAGCTTTCTTT CASSPRTFGNTEAFF
TRBJ2-1 TRBV5-1 NA TRBD2 TGCGCCAGCAGCTTATTGACTAGCGGGGGGGGCAATGAGCAGTTCTTC CASSLLTSGGGNEQFF
TRBJ2-5 TRBV6-5 NA TRBD2 TGTGCCAGCAGACGGACTAGCGGGATACAAGAGACCCAGTACTTC CASRRTSGIQETQYF
TRBJ2-1 TRBV19 NA NA TGTGCCAGTAGTATAGACCCCAACGTCAGGGGCTCTTTTTACAATGAGCAGTTCTTC CASSIDPNVRGSFYNEQFF
TRBJ1-1 TRBV18 NA NA TGTGCCAGCTCTCCCTACGGAGTTTCTGAAGCTTTCTTT CASSPYGVSEAFF
TRBJ2-7 TRBV4-1 NA TRBD1 TGCGCCAGCAGCCAAGGACAGGGGTTGGGGAAGCAGTACTTC CASSQGQGLGKQYF
TRBJ2-7 TRBV2 NA NA TGTGCCAGCAGTGAAGAACCTACGAAGCAGTACTTC CASSEEPTKQYF
TRBJ1-2 TRBV6-6 NA NA TGTGCCAGCAGTCCCGGGTGGGGGGTAAACTATGGCTACACCTTC CASSPGWGVNYGYTF
TRBJ1-1 TRBV5-1 NA NA TGCGCCAGCAGCTTGGCCGCTACAGGGAGTGAAGCTTTCTTT CASSLAATGSEAFF
TRBJ1-2 TRBV6-2/TRBV6-3 NA NA TGTGCCAGCAGTTACCGGCAGGTCGCTTGGGGCTACACCTTC CASSYRQVAWGYTF
TRBJ2-5 TRBV7-2 NA TRBD2 TGTGCCAGCAGCATCGAGCGGGGGGGTGAGACCCAGTACTTC CASSIERGGETQYF
TRBJ1-2 TRBV29-1 NA NA TGCAGCGTTGGCGGTGCTAACTATGGCTACACCTTC CSVGGANYGYTF
TRBJ1-2 TRBV2 NA NA TGTGCCAGCAGCCCCATCGGGGTTAACTATGGCTACACCTTC CASSPIGVNYGYTF
TRBJ2-3 TRBV5-8 NA NA TGTGCCAGCAGCTTGGCAGGGGCCTGGCCGAGCACGCAGTATTTT CASSLAGAWPSTQYF
TRBJ2-7 TRBV6-5 NA NA TGTGCCAGCAGTTACTCCCTAAACTACGAGCAGTACTTC CASSYSLNYEQYF
TRBJ1-3 TRBV5-1 NA TRBD1 TGCGCCAGCAGCTTGGGACAGGGGGCTGCTGGAAACACCATATATTTT CASSLGQGAAGNTIYF
TRBJ2-7 TRBV4-1 NA TRBD1 TGCGCCAGCAGCCAGGGCGGGACAGGGGACTACGAGCAGTACTTC CASSQGGTGDYEQYF
TRBJ2-7 TRBV7-2 once TRBD1 TGTGCCAGCAGCTCTACAGGGGGCCGCTCCTACGAGCAGTACTTC CASSSTGGRSYEQYF
TRBJ2-6 TRBV6-5 NA NA TGTGCCAGCAGTTTCGGGAGAGGGGCCAACGTCCTGACTTTC CASSFGRGANVLTF
TRBJ1-5 TRBV2 NA NA TGTGCCAGCAGGCGACGGGAGTCGGGTCAGCCCCAGCATTTT CASRRRESGQPQHF
TRBJ2-7 TRBV4-3 NA NA TGCGCCAGCAGCCAACATCGCGGAGGCTACGAGCAGTACTTC CASSQHRGGYEQYF
TRBJ1-4 TRBV6-6 NA TRBD1 TGTGCCAGCAGTTACGTGACAGGGAGCGAAAAACTGTTTTTT CASSYVTGSEKLFF
TRBJ1-1 TRBV19 NA NA TGTGCCAGTAGTACCCCCCCGCTCTCGGGCACTGAAGCTTTCTTT CASSTPPLSGTEAFF
TRBJ2-7 TRBV11-2 NA TRBD2 TGTGCCAGCAGGCCGGGGACTAGCGCATACGAGCAGTACTTC CASRPGTSAYEQYF